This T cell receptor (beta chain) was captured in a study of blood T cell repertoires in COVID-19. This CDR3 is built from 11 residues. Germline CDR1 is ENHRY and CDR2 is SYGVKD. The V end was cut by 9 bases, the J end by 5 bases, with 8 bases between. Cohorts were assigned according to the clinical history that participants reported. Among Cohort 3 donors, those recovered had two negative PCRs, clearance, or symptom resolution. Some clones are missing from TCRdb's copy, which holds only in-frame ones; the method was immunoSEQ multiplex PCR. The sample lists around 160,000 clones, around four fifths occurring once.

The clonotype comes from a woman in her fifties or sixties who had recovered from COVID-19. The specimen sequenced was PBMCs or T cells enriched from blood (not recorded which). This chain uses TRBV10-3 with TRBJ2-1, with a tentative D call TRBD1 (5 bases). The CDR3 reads CAIQGDNEQFF. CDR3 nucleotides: TGTGCCATTCAGGGTGACAATGAGCAGTTCTTC.